Described below is a single T cell receptor beta chain sequence and its context. Its target is not known. The validation cohort, a group of 130 or so subjects, included the donors and was separate from the approximately 650-subject first cohort. Produced via immunoSEQ multiplex PCR; TCRdb's table is partial and in-frame only. The sample records 78,000 or so clones, 90% to 95% being singletons. This sample is drawn from a study of cytomegalovirus exposure and HLA in healthy donors. Regarding the study as a whole: As confirmed in vitro, a few CMV-associated chains were specific for CMV antigens. There were some public TCRs occurring in many donors, but most TCR sequences were rare. The authors enumerated around 150 TCR beta chains as linked to cytomegalovirus.

Material: PBMCs. This TCR was sampled from a woman aged 18-35 years in good health and CMV-seropositive.

The CDR3 coding sequence is TGTGCCAGCAGTTTATCTCAGGGAAGCAATCAGCCCCAGCATTTT. This translates into CASSLSQGSNQPQHF. The genes are TRBV28 and TRBJ1-5, with D perhaps TRBD1 (5 bases). The V end was cut by 1 base, the J end by 1 base, with 8 bases between. CDR3 size: 15 residues. Germline CDR1 is MDHEN and CDR2 is SYDVKM.